This paragraph covers one T cell receptor beta chain sequence. Per the study methods: Estimation of nucleated cell counts was performed using reference gene primer amplification. Profiling relied on immunoSEQ multiplex PCR, and the TCRdb table lists in-frame clones only, not all of them. V and J calls and clone size are as listed in that table; D and trimming were resolved from the DNA. The repertoire holds about 250,000 clones, with under 90% as singletons. These data originate in a study of blood T cell repertoires in COVID-19. Background on the study: The United States, Italy and Spain were the sources of the acute and convalescent COVID-19 samples. The analysed material was cDNA or gDNA that came from T cells, B-cell-depleted T cells, or PBMCs.

The V gene lost 5 bases and the J gene lost 3 bases, with 20 bases spanning the gap. The length of the CDR3 is 17 residues. From germline, CDR1 is MDHEN and CDR2 SYDVKM. Membership in each cohort depended on participant-reported clinical history. Specimen: PBMCs or T cells enriched from blood (not recorded which). This clonotype was obtained from a man aged 40-50 years who had recovered from COVID-19. V is TRBV28 and J is TRBJ1-5, with D possibly being TRBD1 (6 bases). CDR3 protein: CASSPRQARRPNQPQHF. The CDR3 DNA sequence: TGTGCCAGCAGTCCGCGACAGGCCCGCCGTCCCAATCAGCCCCAGCATTTT.